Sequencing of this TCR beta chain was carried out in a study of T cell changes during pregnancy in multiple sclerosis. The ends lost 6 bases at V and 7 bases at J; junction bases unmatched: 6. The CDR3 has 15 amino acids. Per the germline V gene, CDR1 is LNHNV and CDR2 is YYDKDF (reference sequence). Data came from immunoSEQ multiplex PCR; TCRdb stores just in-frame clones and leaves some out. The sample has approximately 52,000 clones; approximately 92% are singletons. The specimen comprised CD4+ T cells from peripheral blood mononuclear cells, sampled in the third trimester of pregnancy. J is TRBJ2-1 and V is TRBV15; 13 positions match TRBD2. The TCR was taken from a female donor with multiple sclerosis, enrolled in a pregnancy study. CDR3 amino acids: CATRKTSGRFNEQFF. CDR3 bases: TGTGCCACCAGGAAGACTAGCGGGAGGTTTAATGAGCAGTTCTTC.